These 18 T cell receptor beta chains came from one sample sequenced in a study of blood T cell repertoires in COVID-19. Measured with immunoSEQ multiplex PCR; TCRdb has only the in-frame clones, and not every one. The data contain fewer than 400,000 clones, 85% to 90% of them singletons. Sequenced input: peripheral blood. The receptors stem from a woman aged 30 to 39 with COVID-19, enrolled during active disease.

The chain couples TRBV25-1 to TRBJ2-3; 8 nucleotides line up with TRBD1. CDR1 is MGHDK, CDR2 SYGVNS, per germline. Unmatched junction bases numbered 7, after V lost 3 bases and J lost 2 bases. The CDR3 is made up of 16 amino acids. CDR3 coding DNA: TGTGCCAGCAGTGACCCCGGGACAGGATTCACAGATACGCAGTATTTT. It codes for CASSDPGTGFTDTQYF.

Details on this clone: No conserved phenylalanine or tryptophan ends this CDR3, so it is likely a read error. The DNA is omitted, as the CDR3 cannot be located on it reliably, and the CDR3 follows TCRdb's listing. This rearrangement joins TRBV21-1 to TRBJ1-1; the table names TRBD1, a call not compared with the DNA. TRBV21-1 is a pseudogene locus. Counting both end residues, the CDR3 totals 10 amino acids. This CDR3 reads CASSKEEGAV.

The V and J genes are TRBV5-1 and TRBJ2-1; 9 bases align to TRBD2. CDR1 and CDR2 (germline): SGHRS, YFSETQ. The V segment lost 4 bases and the J segment 6 bases; nucleotides outside the gene matches: 5. This CDR3 contains 14 residues. This CDR3 reads CASSPGTSRNEQFF. CDR3 nucleotide sequence: TGCGCCAGCAGCCCCGGGACTAGCCGCAATGAGCAGTTCTTC. Filled out from reference TRBV5-1 and TRBJ2-1, the complete variable domain reads KAGVTQTPRYLIKTRGQQVTLSCSPISGHRSVSWYQQTPGQGLQFLFEYFSETQRNKGNFPGRFSGRQFSNSRSEMNVSTLELGDSALYLCASSPGTSRNEQFFGPGTRLTVL.

The rearrangement uses TRBV6-5 and TRBJ2-7, with 9 bases identical to TRBD2. The V gene end was trimmed by 0 bases and the J gene end by 4 bases; junction bases not matched to a gene: 4. CDR3 size: 15 residues. CDR1 is MNHEY and CDR2 is SVGAGI in the germline V gene. CDR3 coding DNA: TGTGCCAGCAGTTACTCGCCGGCGGGAGGGTACGAGCAGTACTTC. This translates into CASSYSPAGGYEQYF.

The rearrangement uses TRBV2 and TRBJ1-3; D possibly corresponds to TRBD1 (5 bases). V shed 7 bases and J shed 5 bases, with 12 bases lying between them. This CDR3 region has 13 residues. Germline lookup yields CDR1 SNHLY and CDR2 FYNNEI. CDR3 sequence (DNA): TGTGCCAGCATACAGGATCTACGAAACACCATATATTTT. Protein sequence: CASIQDLRNTIYF.

This chain links TRBV27 with TRBJ2-7; TRBD2 is a possible D gene (6 bases). The CDR3 covers 17 residues. CDR1 MNHEY and CDR2 SMNVEV come from the germline V gene (reference sequence). V gave up 4 bases and J gave up 4 bases, with 23 bases separating them. This CDR3 reads CASSSNSPPGDIYEQYF. In nucleotides, the CDR3 is TGTGCCAGCAGTTCGAATAGTCCACCGGGAGACATATACGAGCAGTACTTC.

This clone was found once. The chain joins TRBV3-1 (or the pseudogene TRBV3-2) to TRBJ1-6; tentative D call: TRBD1 (6 bases). Per germline, CDR1 LGHDT and CDR2 YNNKEL (reference sequence). Trimming took off 6 bases at V and 7 bases at J, with 16 bases between the two ends. This CDR3 has 15 amino acids. For the CDR3, the DNA is TGTGCCAGCAGTACCTGGGACACCCGAAATTCACCCCTCCACTTT. Residues: CASSTWDTRNSPLHF.

The V gene is TRBV28, the J gene TRBJ2-7; D uncertain. Germline V gene data show CDR1 as MDHEN and CDR2 as SYDVKM. The CDR3 runs to 12 residues. V lost 5 bases to trimming and J lost 2 bases, with 7 bases between them. In DNA, the CDR3 is TGTGCCAGCAGTACTCCTCCCTACGAGCAGTACTTC. Its translation is CASSTPPYEQYF.

With regard to this clone: Other DNA sequences in the sample encode the same CDR3. This chain links TRBV29-1 with TRBJ1-5; TRBD1 is a possible D gene (5 bases). Per the germline V gene, CDR1 is SQVTM and CDR2 is ANQGSEA. The CDR3 is 12 amino acids. V dropped 4 bases and J dropped 4 bases, with 8 bases sitting between them. The CDR3 here is CSVGGGNQPQHF. The CDR3 region has the DNA TGCAGCGTTGGTGGGGGGAATCAGCCCCAGCATTTT.

The J gene is TRBJ2-7, the V gene TRBV24-1; D is undetermined. This CDR3 is built from 14 residues. V lost 6 bases, J lost 3 bases, and 14 bases lay in between. Germline V gives CDR1 KGHDR, CDR2 SFDVKD. The CDR3 nucleotides are TGTGCCACCAGTCTTCCGCCACGGAGCTACGAGCAGTACTTC. It translates to CATSLPPRSYEQYF.

The chain has TRBV28 and TRBJ1-6; TRBD1 is a possible D gene (5 bases). The CDR3 length is 16 residues. Trimming stripped 6 bases from V and 0 bases from J, with 12 bases between. Germline CDR1 MDHEN, CDR2 SYDVKM. CDR3 nucleotides: TGTGCCAGCAGACGGGGGGGTAGCTCCTATAATTCACCCCTCCACTTT. Its translation is CASRRGGSSYNSPLHF. The variable domain in full, with the rest retrieved from reference TRBV28 and TRBJ1-6, is DVKVTQSSRYLVKRTGEKVFLECVQDMDHENMFWYRQDPGLGLRLIYFSYDVKMKEKGDIPEGYSVSREKKERFSLILESASTNQTSMYLCASRRGGSSYNSPLHFGNGTRLTVT.

V usage is TRBV11-2 and J usage is TRBJ1-1; D is unresolved. The CDR3 runs to 14 residues. V lost 1 base, J lost 1 base, and 7 bases lay in between. Germline CDR1 reads SGHAT; CDR2 reads FQNNGV. The CDR3 here is CASSLVAGNTEAFF. CDR3 in DNA: TGTGCCAGCAGCTTAGTCGCGGGGAACACTGAAGCTTTCTTT.

This clone was counted a few times. The chain is built from TRBV7-2 and TRBJ2-2; the D gene is possibly TRBD2 (5 bases). The CDR3 is made up of 15 amino acids. CDR1 SGHTA and CDR2 FQGNSA come from the germline V gene. The V end was cut by 5 bases, the J end by 5 bases, with 15 bases between. The CDR3, as DNA: TGTGCCAGCAGCCCTAGACGAGCGGAAACCGGGGAGCTGTTTTTT. This sequence encodes CASSPRRAETGELFF.

The chain recombines TRBV28 with TRBJ1-3; weak D call: TRBD1 (6 bases). The CDR3 covers 14 residues. The ends were cut back, 6 bases at V and 0 bases at J, with 9 bases in the middle. The germline gives CDR1 MDHEN, CDR2 SYDVKM. CDR3 sequence reads: CASSRGSSGNTIYF. For the CDR3, the DNA is TGTGCCAGCAGCAGGGGCAGCTCTGGAAACACCATATATTTT.

This chain links TRBV19 with TRBJ2-2; 7 bases map to TRBD2. V lost 11 bases to trimming and J lost 3 bases; unmatched junction nucleotides: 9. Germline V lookup: CDR1 LNHDA, CDR2 SQIVND (reference sequence). The CDR3 length is 14 residues. CDR3 sequence: CASHRGVHTGELFF. CDR3 nucleotides: TGTGCCTCCCACCGGGGGGTCCACACCGGGGAGCTGTTTTTT.

CDR3 sequence (DNA): TGTGCCAGCAGTTTATTTTGGGGACTAACCCCTAGTCGGACAGATACGCAGTATTTT. Protein product: CASSLFWGLTPSRTDTQYF. The chain recombines TRBV28 with TRBJ2-3; TRBD2 agrees at 7 bases. The CDR3 has 19 amino acids. The V and J ends lost 1 base and 3 bases, in that order; junction bases with no gene match: 16. CDR1 is MDHEN, CDR2 SYDVKM, per germline.

The genes are TRBV9 and TRBJ1-1; 10 bases map to TRBD1. This CDR3 has 16 amino acids. Germline CDR1 and CDR2: SGDLS and YYNGEE. Germline trimming cut 3 bases from V and 0 bases from J; bases unmatched to any gene: 5. CDR3 bases: TGTGCCAGCAGCGAGGGGGACAGGGGTTTGAACACTGAAGCTTTCTTT. It yields the protein CASSEGDRGLNTEAFF.

This chain connects TRBV9 to TRBJ2-2; perhaps TRBD2 as D (5 bases). The CDR3 runs to 14 residues. The V gene's germline CDR1 is SGDLS and CDR2 YYNGEE. The ends were cut back, 3 bases at V and 0 bases at J, with 6 bases in the middle. CDR3 protein: CASSATTNTGELFF. CDR3 bases: TGTGCCAGCAGCGCGACTACGAACACCGGGGAGCTGTTTTTT.